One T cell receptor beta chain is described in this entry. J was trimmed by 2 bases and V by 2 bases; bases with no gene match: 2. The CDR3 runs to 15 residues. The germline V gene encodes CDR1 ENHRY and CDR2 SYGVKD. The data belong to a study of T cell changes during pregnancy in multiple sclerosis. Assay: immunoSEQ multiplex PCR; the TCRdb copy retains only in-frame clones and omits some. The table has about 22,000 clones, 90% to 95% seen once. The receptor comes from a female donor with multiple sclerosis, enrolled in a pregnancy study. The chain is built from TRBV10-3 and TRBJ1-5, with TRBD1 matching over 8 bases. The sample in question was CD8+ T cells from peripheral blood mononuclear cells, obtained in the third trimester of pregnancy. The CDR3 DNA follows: TGTGCCATCAGTGAGCCGGGACAGGGCAATCAGCCCCAGCATTTT. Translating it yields CAISEPGQGNQPQHF.